The 7 T cell receptor beta chains below come from one sample, sequenced in a study of T-cell memory formation after mild COVID-19 (dated by TCRdb to about 2021). The receptor library was made with 5' RACE. Sequencing used an Illumina NovaSeq 6000. Through fastp at Q25 and MiXCR, TCRdb rebuilt clones from the public reads, retaining in-frame beta chains. CDR3 protein duplicates are merged, each entry listing the most common genes and DNA. Here the sample has about 82,000 distinct CDR3 sequences; 9.5% to 15% occur a single time. The ten most abundant clones make up approximately 41% of the sample. What was sequenced was PBMCs or a T cell subset sorted from them (not recorded which). The source is a man younger than 30 who had mild COVID-19 (a few samples of this study predate the infection). The sample titles of this study are shuffled in the database, so cell type and time point are left out; the donor was told from shared clones.

This clonotype was recorded many times. The chain uses TRBV7-9 and TRBJ2-1; no definite D call. Per the germline V gene, CDR1 is SEHNR and CDR2 is FQNEAQ (reference sequence). Trimming shortened V by 4 bases and J by 7 bases, and 11 bases separated the two germline ends. The CDR3 is made up of 13 amino acids. The CDR3 here is CASSSTSGNEQFF. CDR3 bases: TGTGCCAGCAGCTCTACGTCCGGAAATGAGCAGTTCTTC.

The chain combines TRBV7-3 with TRBJ2-7, with 10 bases matching TRBD1. Germline V gene sequence: CDR1 SGHTA, CDR2 FQGTGA. The CDR3 loop spans 15 amino acids. With V trimmed by 2 bases and J by 2 bases, 3 bases remained unmatched. The DNA of the CDR3 is TGTGCCAGCAGCTTAGGGGACAGGGGAACCTACGAGCAGTACTTC. It yields the protein CASSLGDRGTYEQYF.

The rearrangement links TRBV4-3 to TRBJ1-5; 7 nucleotides agree with TRBD1. Per germline, CDR1 LGHNA and CDR2 YSLEER. With V trimmed by 2 bases and J by 5 bases, 6 bases remained unmatched. The CDR3 contains 15 residues. The CDR3: CASSQTRDSYQPQHF. Here the CDR3 DNA reads TGCGCCAGCAGCCAAACCCGGGACAGCTATCAGCCCCAGCATTTT.

This clonotype turned up a few times. V gene TRBV6-2 or TRBV6-3 combines with J gene TRBJ2-2; 9 bases line up with TRBD1. Germline lookup yields CDR1 MNHEY and CDR2 SVGEGT. The junction had 7 bases not matched to a gene; V was cut back by 6 bases and J by 5 bases. This CDR3 comprises 15 residues. The CDR3: CASSRRGTGTGELFF. In nucleotides, the CDR3 is TGTGCCAGCAGCCGACGTGGGACAGGGACCGGGGAGCTGTTTTTT.

The chain is built from TRBV15 and TRBJ1-4; TRBD1 aligns across 8 bases. This CDR3 comprises 17 residues. After removal of 4 bases from V and 8 bases from J, the junction contained 15 bases not matched to a gene. Germline V gene data show CDR1 as LNHNV and CDR2 as YYDKDF (reference sequence). Here the CDR3 reads CATSTNLDRVTSEKLFF. CDR3 sequence (DNA): TGTGCCACCAGCACGAACTTGGACAGGGTAACATCAGAAAAACTGTTTTTT.

This clonotype came up a few times. The V call is TRBV7-9, the J call TRBJ2-7; tentative D call: TRBD2 (5 bases). V was cut by 5 bases and J by 5 bases, with 19 bases left in between. CDR1 SEHNR and CDR2 FQNEAQ come from the germline V gene (reference sequence). This CDR3 contains 15 residues. CDR3 in amino acids: CASSLQGLATHEQYF. DNA of the CDR3: TGTGCCAGCAGCCTACAAGGACTGGCAACCCACGAGCAGTACTTC.

V is TRBV29-1 and J is TRBJ2-2; D is possibly TRBD1 (6 bases). The ends were cut back, 4 bases at V and 6 bases at J, with 15 bases in the middle. The CDR3 loop spans 14 amino acids. CDR1 and CDR2 from the germline V gene are SQVTM and ANQGSEA. The DNA of the CDR3 is TGCAGCGTTGTGGCTGGGGGCGAGGCCGGGGAGCTGTTTTTT. This codes for CSVVAGGEAGELFF.